These T cell receptor beta chains were read from a single sample in a study of blood T cell repertoires in COVID-19. The assay was immunoSEQ multiplex PCR, and TCRdb's table has in-frame clones only and misses some. The repertoire holds 150,000 to 190,000 clones, with 80% as singletons. The material sequenced was peripheral blood. These receptors came from a man in his sixties with acute or convalescent COVID-19. Each CDR3 is given with its conserved first and last residue. A D gene is named only where the DNA matches it firmly. Clone size appears in some rows only: once, few, many, or a class for an expanded clone.

>NA|TRBJ2-1|once|TRBV5-1
TGCGCCAGCAGCTTGGCCGAGGGTAGGGCCAACAATGAGCAGTTCTTC
CASSLAEGRANNEQFF
>NA|TRBJ1-1|NA|TRBV7-3
TGTGCCAGCAGTCCAGGTTCCTCTCTGGCGAACACTGAAGCTTTCTTT
CASSPGSSLANTEAFF
>TRBD2|TRBJ2-5|NA|TRBV4-2
TGTGCCAGCAGCCAAGAAGTAGGCCTAGCGGGAGCCCAGTACTTC
CASSQEVGLAGAQYF
>TRBD1|TRBJ2-1|NA|TRBV5-1
TGCGCCAGCGGCAATCGACAGGGGGCCTATGAGCAGTTCTTC
CASGNRQGAYEQFF
>NA|TRBJ2-7|few|TRBV4-2
TGTGCCAGCAGCCAAGCCAGGACCTACGAGCAGTACTTC
CASSQARTYEQYF
>NA|TRBJ1-5|NA|TRBV5-6
TGTGCCAGCAGCTCGACAATCGGAAATCAGCCCCAGCATTTT
CASSSTIGNQPQHF
>TRBD1|TRBJ2-1|NA|TRBV5-4
TGTGCCAGCAGCACCGGGACAGGGTCATACAATGAGCAGTTCTTC
CASSTGTGSYNEQFF
>NA|TRBJ2-1|NA|TRBV5-1
TGCGCCAGCAGTCGAACCACTGGCACAGTTTTCAATGAGCAGTTCTTC
CASSRTTGTVFNEQFF
>NA|TRBJ2-5|NA|TRBV3-1/TRBV3-2
TGTGCCAGCAGCCTCCCAGCGACCCAAGAGACCCAGTACTTC
CASSLPATQETQYF
>NA|TRBJ1-6|NA|TRBV4-1
TGCGCCAGCAGCCAATTTCCCCAAACCACAGACAATTCACCCCTCCACTTT
CASSQFPQTTDNSPLHF
>NA|TRBJ2-5|once|TRBV2
TGTGCCAGCAGCGCGGGGATCGAAGAGACCCAGTACTTC
CASSAGIEETQYF
>NA|TRBJ2-2|NA|TRBV12-5
TGTGCTAGTGGTTTGGAGCAGGGGCCCGGGGAGCTGTTTTTT
CASGLEQGPGELFF
>NA|TRBJ2-7|NA|TRBV30
TGTGCCTGGAATCGGCGGTGGGACGAGCAGTACTTC
CAWNRRWDEQYF
>TRBD1|TRBJ1-2|NA|TRBV9
TGTGCCAGCAGCGTATTATCGGACAGGGACTGGGGTGGCTACACCTTC
CASSVLSDRDWGGYTF
>TRBD1|TRBJ1-5|NA|TRBV4-1
TGCGCCAGCAGCCTATCCGGGACAGGGCTAGCTCAGCCCCAGCATTTT
CASSLSGTGLAQPQHF
>TRBD2|TRBJ2-1|NA|TRBV2
TGTGCCAGCAGTGAGGGCCCAGCGGGAGGGCCTACAAATGAGCAGTTCTTC
CASSEGPAGGPTNEQFF
>TRBD1|TRBJ1-4|NA|TRBV19
TGTGCCAGTCGCTACCGACAGGGGTTGAGTGAAAAACTGTTTTTT
CASRYRQGLSEKLFF
>TRBD2|TRBJ2-7|NA|TRBV6-5
TGTGCCAGCCACCCTAGGACTAGCGGGAGACGGGAGCAGTACTTC
CASHPRTSGRREQYF
>TRBD1|TRBJ1-1|NA|TRBV15
TGTGCCACCAGCAGGGACAGGGCGAACACTGAAGCTTTCTTT
CATSRDRANTEAFF
>TRBD1|TRBJ1-2|NA|TRBV3-1/TRBV3-2
TGTGCCAGCAGCCATGGGGGACAGGTTGGCTACACCTTC
CASSHGGQVGYTF
>TRBD1|TRBJ1-2|NA|TRBV18
TGTGCCAGCTCAGGCGGGACAGAGGTCTATGGCTACACCTTC
CASSGGTEVYGYTF
>NA|TRBJ2-2|NA|TRBV19
TGTGCCAGTAGTAACTTGTGGACCGGGGAGCTGTTTTTT
CASSNLWTGELFF
>NA|TRBJ2-1|NA|TRBV12-3/TRBV12-4
TGTGCCAGCAGTCTCTACAATGAGCAGTTCTTC
CASSLYNEQFF
>NA|TRBJ1-3|NA|TRBV7-2
TGTGCCAGCAGCTTTGGACAGACTCACGGAAACACCATATATTTT
CASSFGQTHGNTIYF
>TRBD1|TRBJ2-7|NA|TRBV3-1/TRBV3-2
TGTGCCAGCAGCCAACGGACAGGGGGCCCCGCAACCTACGAGCAGTACTTC
CASSQRTGGPATYEQYF
>NA|TRBJ2-1|NA|TRBV5-4
TGTGCCAGCAGCTTGGTGGCTTCCAATGAGCAGTTCTTC
CASSLVASNEQFF
>NA|TRBJ1-2|NA|TRBV6-2/TRBV6-3
TGTGCCAGCAGTTACTCGTCAGGGAATGGCTACACCTTC
CASSYSSGNGYTF
>TRBD2|TRBJ2-7|NA|TRBV5-4
TGTGCCAGCAGCTTGGGGTTAGCGGGGGGGAGCGAGCAGTACTTC
CASSLGLAGGSEQYF
>TRBD2|TRBJ2-5|NA|TRBV11-2
TGTGCCAGCAGCACCACCCGGACTAGCGGAGAAGAGACCCAGTACTTC
CASSTTRTSGEETQYF
>TRBD1|TRBJ2-7|NA|TRBV5-4
TGTGCCAGCAGCCCGGCCCGGACAGGGACCTACGAGCAGTACTTC
CASSPARTGTYEQYF
>TRBD1|TRBJ2-7|NA|TRBV7-7
TGTGCTAGCAGCTTACAGGGGGCGGTTATTTTGGGGCAGTACTTC
CASSLQGAVILGQYF
>NA|TRBJ1-6|NA|TRBV9
TGTGCCAGCAGCGTACGACAGAATAATTCACCCCTCCACTTT
CASSVRQNNSPLHF
>TRBD1|TRBJ1-2|NA|TRBV5-1
TGCGCCAGCAGCTTGGGACAGGGCAACTATGGCTACACCTTC
CASSLGQGNYGYTF
>TRBD1|TRBJ2-1|NA|TRBV6-2/TRBV6-3
TGTGCCAGCAGTTACGCGGGACAGGGAAAGAATGAGCAGTTCTTC
CASSYAGQGKNEQFF
>NA|TRBJ2-5|NA|TRBV28
TGTGCCAGCAGTTTGCCGGGCACGGGGAAGACCCAGTACTTC
CASSLPGTGKTQYF
>NA|TRBJ2-6|few|TRBV14
TGTGCCAGCAGCCAAGATCAATCCGGGGCCAACGTCCTGACTTTC
CASSQDQSGANVLTF
>NA|TRBJ1-5|NA|TRBV6-2/TRBV6-3
TGTGCCAGCAGCCTTTACAATCAGCCCCAGCATTTT
CASSLYNQPQHF
>NA|TRBJ1-2|NA|TRBV19
TGTGCCAGTAGTATGAGGGCCCGGGGGTACGATGGCTACACCTTC
CASSMRARGYDGYTF
>TRBD2|TRBJ2-3|NA|TRBV20-1
TGCAGTGCTAGTTTCTTAGTCGGAGCGGGAACTCTCGGGAGTAAAGATACGCAGTATTTT
CSASFLVGAGTLGSKDTQYF
>NA|TRBJ2-2|NA|TRBV6-1
TGTGCCAGCAGTGAAGTGAGCTTTTATGGGGAGCTGTTTTTT
CASSEVSFYGELFF
>NA|TRBJ1-4|NA|TRBV19
TGTGCCAGTAGTATTCAGTCAACAAATGAAAAACTGTTTTTT
CASSIQSTNEKLFF
>NA|TRBJ1-2|NA|TRBV30
TGTGCCTGGAGTGCTGTGGGGGGGTACACCTTC
CAWSAVGGYTF
>NA|TRBJ2-1|few|TRBV6-6
TGTGCCAGCAGAAGGGGCGGCAACCGCAATGAGCAGTTCTTC
CASRRGGNRNEQFF
>TRBD1|TRBJ1-2|NA|TRBV7-2
TGTGCCAGCAGCTTAGGGACAGGGTTAGGTGGCTACACCTTC
CASSLGTGLGGYTF
>TRBD1|TRBJ2-3|NA|TRBV2
TGTGCCAGCAGTGGGTGGACAGGGGGCACAGATACGCAGTATTTT
CASSGWTGGTDTQYF
>NA|TRBJ2-5|NA|TRBV11-2
TGTGCCAGCAGCTTAACCAGCGGGTGGATCCAAGAGACCCAGTACTTC
CASSLTSGWIQETQYF
>NA|TRBJ2-3|few|TRBV24-1
TGTGCCACCAGTGATTCGGGACAAATCACAGATACGCAGTATTTT
CATSDSGQITDTQYF
>TRBD1|TRBJ1-2|NA|TRBV6-5
TGTGCCAGCAGTTACTCGAAGCAGGGGGGCTATGGCTACACCTTC
CASSYSKQGGYGYTF